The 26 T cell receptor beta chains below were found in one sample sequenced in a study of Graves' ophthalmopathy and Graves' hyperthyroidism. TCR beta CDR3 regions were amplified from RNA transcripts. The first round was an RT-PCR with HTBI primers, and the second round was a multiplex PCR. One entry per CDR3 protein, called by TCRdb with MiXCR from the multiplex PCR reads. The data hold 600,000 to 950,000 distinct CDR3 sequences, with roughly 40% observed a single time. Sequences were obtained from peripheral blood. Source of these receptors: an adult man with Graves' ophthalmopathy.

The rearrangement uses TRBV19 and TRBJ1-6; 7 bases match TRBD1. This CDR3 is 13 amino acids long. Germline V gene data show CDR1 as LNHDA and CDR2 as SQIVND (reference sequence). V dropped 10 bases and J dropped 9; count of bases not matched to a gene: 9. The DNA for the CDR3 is TGTGCCACTGGCCGGGACAGATTTTCACCCCTCCACTTT. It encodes CATGRDRFSPLHF.

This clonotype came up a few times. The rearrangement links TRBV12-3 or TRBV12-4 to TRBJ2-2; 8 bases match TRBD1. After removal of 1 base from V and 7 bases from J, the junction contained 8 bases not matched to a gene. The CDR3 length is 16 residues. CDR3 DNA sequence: TGTGCCAGCAGTTTAGGGGGACAGGCTCTCGGCGGGGAGCTGTTTTTT. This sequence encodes CASSLGGQALGGELFF.

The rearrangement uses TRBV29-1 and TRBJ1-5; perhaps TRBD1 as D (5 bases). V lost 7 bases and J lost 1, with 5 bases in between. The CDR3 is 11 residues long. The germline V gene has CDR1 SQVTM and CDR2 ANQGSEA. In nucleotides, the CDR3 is TGCAGCGGGGACAGCAATCAGCCCCAGCATTTT. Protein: CSGDSNQPQHF.

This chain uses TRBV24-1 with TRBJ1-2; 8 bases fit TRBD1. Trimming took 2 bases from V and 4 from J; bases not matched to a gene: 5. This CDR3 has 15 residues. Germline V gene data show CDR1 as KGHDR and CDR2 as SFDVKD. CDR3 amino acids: CATSDWDRSTYGYTF. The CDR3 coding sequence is TGTGCCACCAGTGATTGGGACAGGAGTACCTATGGCTACACCTTC.

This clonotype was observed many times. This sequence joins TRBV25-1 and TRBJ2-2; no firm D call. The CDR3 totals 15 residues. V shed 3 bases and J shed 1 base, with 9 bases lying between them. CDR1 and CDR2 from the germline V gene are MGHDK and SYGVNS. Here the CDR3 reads CASSDTARNTGELFF. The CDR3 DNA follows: TGTGCCAGCAGTGATACAGCCCGGAACACCGGGGAGCTGTTTTTT.

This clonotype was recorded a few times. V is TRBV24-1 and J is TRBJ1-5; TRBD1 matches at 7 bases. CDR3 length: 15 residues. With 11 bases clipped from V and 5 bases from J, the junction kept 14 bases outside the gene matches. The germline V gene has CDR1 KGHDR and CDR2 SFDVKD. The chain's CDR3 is CASTTDRLLYQPQHF. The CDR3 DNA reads TGTGCCAGCACCACGGACAGGCTGCTATATCAGCCCCAGCATTTT.

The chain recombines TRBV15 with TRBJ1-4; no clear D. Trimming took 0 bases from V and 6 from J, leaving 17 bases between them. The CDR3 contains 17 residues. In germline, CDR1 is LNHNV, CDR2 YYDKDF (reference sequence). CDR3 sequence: CATSRDLADPGDEKLFF. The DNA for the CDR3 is TGTGCCACCAGCAGAGATCTGGCCGATCCGGGTGATGAAAAACTGTTTTTT.

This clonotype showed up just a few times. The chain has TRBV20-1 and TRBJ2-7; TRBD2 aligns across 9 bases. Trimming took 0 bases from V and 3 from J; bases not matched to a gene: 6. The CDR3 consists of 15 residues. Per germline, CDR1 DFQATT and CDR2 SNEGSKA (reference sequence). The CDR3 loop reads CSARERASGVYEQYF. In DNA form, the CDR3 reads TGCAGTGCTAGAGAGAGGGCTAGCGGGGTCTACGAGCAGTACTTC.

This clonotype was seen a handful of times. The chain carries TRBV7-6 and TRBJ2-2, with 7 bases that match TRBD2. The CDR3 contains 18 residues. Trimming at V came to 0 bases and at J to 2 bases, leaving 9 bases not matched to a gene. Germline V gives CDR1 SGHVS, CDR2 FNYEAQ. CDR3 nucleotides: TGTGCCAGCAGCTTAGCTTACCCCCTAGCGGATAACACCGGGGAGCTGTTTTTT. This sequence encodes CASSLAYPLADNTGELFF.

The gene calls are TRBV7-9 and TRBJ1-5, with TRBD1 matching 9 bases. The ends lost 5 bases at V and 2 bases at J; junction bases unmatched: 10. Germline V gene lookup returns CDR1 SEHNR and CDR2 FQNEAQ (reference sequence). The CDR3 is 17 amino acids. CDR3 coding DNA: TGTGCCAGCAGCCACGAGAGACAGGGGGATGGCAATCAGCCCCAGCATTTT. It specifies CASSHERQGDGNQPQHF.

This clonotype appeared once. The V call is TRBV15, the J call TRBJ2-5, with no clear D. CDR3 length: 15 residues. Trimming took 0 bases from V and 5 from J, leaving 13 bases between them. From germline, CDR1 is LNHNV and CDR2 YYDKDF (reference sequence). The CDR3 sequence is CATSREVRNYETQYF. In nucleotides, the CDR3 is TGTGCCACCAGCAGAGAAGTCCGAAACTACGAGACCCAGTACTTC. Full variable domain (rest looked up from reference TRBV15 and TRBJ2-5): DAMVIQNPRYQVTQFGKPVTLSCSQTLNHNVMYWYQQKSSQAPKLLFHYYDKDFNNEADTPDNFQSRRPNTSFCFLDIRSPGLGDTAMYLCATSREVRNYETQYFGPGTRLLVL.

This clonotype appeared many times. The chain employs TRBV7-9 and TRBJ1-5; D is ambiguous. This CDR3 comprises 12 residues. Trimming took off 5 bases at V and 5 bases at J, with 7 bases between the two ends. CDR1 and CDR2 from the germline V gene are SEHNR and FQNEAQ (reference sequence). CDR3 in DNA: TGTGCCAGCAGCACACCCGATCAGCCCCAGCATTTT. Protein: CASSTPDQPQHF.

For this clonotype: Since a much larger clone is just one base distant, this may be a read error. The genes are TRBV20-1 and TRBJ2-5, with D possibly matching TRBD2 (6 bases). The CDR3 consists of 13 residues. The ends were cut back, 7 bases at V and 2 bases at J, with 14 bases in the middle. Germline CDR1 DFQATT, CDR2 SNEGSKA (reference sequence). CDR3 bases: TGCAGTGGGCGGGATGACGTACAAGAGACCCAGTACTTC. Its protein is CSGRDDVQETQYF.

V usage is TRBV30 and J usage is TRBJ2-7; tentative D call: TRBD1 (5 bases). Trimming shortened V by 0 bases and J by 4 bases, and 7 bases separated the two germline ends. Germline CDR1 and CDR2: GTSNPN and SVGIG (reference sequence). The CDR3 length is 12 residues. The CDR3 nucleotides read TGTGCCTGGAGTGTACCAGGGTACGAGCAGTACTTC. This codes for CAWSVPGYEQYF.

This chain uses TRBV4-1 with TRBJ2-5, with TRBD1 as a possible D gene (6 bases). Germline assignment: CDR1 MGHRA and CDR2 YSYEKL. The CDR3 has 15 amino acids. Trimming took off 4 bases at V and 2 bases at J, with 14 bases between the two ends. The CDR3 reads CASSPGVIHQETQYF. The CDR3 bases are TGCGCCAGCAGCCCAGGGGTCATTCATCAAGAGACCCAGTACTTC.

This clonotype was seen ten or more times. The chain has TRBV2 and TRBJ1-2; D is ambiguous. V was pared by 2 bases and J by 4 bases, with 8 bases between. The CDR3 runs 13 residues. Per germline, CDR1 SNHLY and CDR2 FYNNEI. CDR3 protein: CASSERQLYGYTF. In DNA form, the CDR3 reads TGTGCCAGCAGTGAAAGGCAGCTCTATGGCTACACCTTC.

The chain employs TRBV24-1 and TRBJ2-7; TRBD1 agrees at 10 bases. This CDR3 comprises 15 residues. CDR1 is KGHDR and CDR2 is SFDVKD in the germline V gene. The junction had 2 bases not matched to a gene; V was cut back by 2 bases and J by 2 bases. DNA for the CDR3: TGTGCCACCAGTGATTCAGGACAGGGGGCCTACGAGCAGTACTTC. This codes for CATSDSGQGAYEQYF.

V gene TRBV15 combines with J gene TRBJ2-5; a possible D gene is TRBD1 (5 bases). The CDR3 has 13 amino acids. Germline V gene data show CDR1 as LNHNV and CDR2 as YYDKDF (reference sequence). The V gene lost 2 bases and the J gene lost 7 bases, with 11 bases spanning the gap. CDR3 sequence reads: CATSRTTALTQYF. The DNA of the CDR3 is TGTGCCACCAGCAGAACGACAGCATTGACCCAGTACTTC.

CDR3 protein: CASSSGQESSYEQYF. DNA for the CDR3: TGTGCCAGCAGTTCAGGACAGGAAAGCTCCTACGAGCAGTACTTC. The chain recombines TRBV12-3 or TRBV12-4 with TRBJ2-7; 7 nucleotides agree with TRBD1. The CDR3 loop spans 15 amino acids. Germline trimming cut 4 bases from V and 0 bases from J; bases unmatched to any gene: 6.

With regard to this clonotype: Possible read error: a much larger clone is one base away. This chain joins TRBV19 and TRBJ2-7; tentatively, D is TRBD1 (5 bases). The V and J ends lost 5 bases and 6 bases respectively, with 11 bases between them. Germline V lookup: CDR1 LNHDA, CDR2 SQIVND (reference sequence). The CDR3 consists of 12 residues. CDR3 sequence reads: CASSSPGPEQYF. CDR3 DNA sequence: TGTGCCAGTAGTTCACCAGGGCCCGAGCAGTACTTC.

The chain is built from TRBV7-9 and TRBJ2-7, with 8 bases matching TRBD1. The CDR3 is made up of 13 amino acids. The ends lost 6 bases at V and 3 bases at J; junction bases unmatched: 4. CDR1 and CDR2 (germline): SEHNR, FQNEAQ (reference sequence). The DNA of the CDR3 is TGTGCCAGCAGTCACGACAGGGGCTACGAGCAGTACTTC. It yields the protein CASSHDRGYEQYF. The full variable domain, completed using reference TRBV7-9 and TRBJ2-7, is DTGVSQNPRHKITKRGQNVTFRCDPISEHNRLYWYRQTLGQGPEFLTYFQNEAQLEKSRLLSDRFSAERPKGSFSTLEIQRTEQGDSAMYLCASSHDRGYEQYFGPGTRLTVT.

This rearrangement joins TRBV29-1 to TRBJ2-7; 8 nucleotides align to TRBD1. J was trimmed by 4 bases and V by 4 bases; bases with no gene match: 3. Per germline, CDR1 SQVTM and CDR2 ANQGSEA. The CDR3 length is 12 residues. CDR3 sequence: CSVGQGLYEQYF. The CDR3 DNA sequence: TGCAGCGTTGGACAGGGGCTGTACGAGCAGTACTTC.

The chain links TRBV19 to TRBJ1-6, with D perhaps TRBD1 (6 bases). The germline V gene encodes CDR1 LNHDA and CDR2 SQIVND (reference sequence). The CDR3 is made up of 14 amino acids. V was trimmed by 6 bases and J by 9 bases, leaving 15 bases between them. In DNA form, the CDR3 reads TGTGCCAGTAGGACCAACGGGGGCGGTTCACCCCTCCACTTT. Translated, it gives CASRTNGGGSPLHF.

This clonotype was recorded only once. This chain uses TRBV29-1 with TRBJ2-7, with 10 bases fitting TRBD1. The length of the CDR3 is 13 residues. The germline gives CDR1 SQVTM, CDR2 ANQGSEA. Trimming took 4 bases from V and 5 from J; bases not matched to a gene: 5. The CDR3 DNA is TGCAGCGTTGGACAGGGGGCGTTCGACGAGCAGTACTTC. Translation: CSVGQGAFDEQYF.

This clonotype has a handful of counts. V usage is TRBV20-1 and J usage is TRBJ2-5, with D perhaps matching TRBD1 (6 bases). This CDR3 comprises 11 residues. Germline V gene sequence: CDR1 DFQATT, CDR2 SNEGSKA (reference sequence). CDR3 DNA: TGCGGACAGTATACTCAAGAGACCCAGTACTTC. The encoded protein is CGQYTQETQYF.

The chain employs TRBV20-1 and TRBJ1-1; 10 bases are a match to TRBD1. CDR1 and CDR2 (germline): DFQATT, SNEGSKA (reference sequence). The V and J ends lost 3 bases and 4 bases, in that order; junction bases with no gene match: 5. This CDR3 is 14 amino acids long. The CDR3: CSARQTGGGTEAFF. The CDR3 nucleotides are TGCAGTGCTAGGCAGACAGGGGGCGGCACTGAAGCTTTCTTT.